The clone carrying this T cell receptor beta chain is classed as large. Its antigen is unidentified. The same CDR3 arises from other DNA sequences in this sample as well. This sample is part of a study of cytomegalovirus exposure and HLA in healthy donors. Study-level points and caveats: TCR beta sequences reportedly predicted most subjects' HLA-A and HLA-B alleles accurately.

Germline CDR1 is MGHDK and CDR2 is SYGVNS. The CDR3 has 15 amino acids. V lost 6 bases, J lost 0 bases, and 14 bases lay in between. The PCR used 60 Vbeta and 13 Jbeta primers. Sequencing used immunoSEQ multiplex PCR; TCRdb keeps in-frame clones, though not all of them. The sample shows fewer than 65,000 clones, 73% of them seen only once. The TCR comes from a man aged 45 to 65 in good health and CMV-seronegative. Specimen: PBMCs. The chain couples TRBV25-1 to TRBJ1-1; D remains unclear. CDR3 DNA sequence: TGTGCCAGCAGACGCCTCGGAGGGTTGAACACTGAAGCTTTCTTT. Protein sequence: CASRRLGGLNTEAFF. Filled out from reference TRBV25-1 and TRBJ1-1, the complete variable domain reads EADIYQTPRYLVIGTGKKITLECSQTMGHDKMYWYQQDPGMELHLIHYSYGVNSTEKGDLSSESTVSRIRTEHFPLTLESARPSHTSQYLCASRRLGGLNTEAFFGQGTRLTVV.